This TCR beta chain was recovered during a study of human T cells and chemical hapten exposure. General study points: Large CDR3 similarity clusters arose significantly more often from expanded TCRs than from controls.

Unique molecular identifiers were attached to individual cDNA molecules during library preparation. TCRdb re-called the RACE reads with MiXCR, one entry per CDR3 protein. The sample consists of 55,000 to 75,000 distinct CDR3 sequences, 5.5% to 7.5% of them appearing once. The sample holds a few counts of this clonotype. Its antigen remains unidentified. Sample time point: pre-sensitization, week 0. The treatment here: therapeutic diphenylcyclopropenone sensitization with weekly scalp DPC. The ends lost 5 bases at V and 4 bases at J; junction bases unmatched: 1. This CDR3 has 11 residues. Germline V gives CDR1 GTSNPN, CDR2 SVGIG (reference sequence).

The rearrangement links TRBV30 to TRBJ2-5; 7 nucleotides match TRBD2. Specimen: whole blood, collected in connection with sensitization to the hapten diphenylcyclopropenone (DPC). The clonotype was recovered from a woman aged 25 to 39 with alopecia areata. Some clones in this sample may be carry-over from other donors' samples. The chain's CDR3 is CAWGLGETQYF. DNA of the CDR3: TGTGCCTGGGGACTAGGAGAGACCCAGTACTTC. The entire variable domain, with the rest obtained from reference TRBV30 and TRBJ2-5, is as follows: SQTIHQWPATLVQPVGSPLSLECTVEGTSNPNLYWYRQAAGRGLQLLFYSVGIGQISSEVPQNLSASRPQDRQFILSSKKLLLSDSGFYLCAWGLGETQYFGPGTRLLVL.